These 21 T cell receptor beta chains originate from one sample sequenced in a study of CXCR3-negative and CXCR3-positive naive CD8 T cells (dated by TCRdb to about 2019). Sequencing took place on a NextSeq 550. The Human TCR Profiling Kit (MiLaboratory) was used to prepare UMI-labeled 5' RACE TRB cDNA libraries. After reprocessing by TCRdb, each CDR3 protein sequence is one entry, and no DNA is given. This sample's table lists 37,000 or so distinct CDR3 sequences. Of the sample, more than 7.5% falls within the top ten clones. The sample consisted of memory CD8+ T cells from blood. The intended sense of this specimen's cell subset or site label: conventional CD8+ memory T cells (TMEM), sorted as controls. Receptor source: a human donor in good health. Some clones in this sample may be carry-over from other donors' samples.

This chain links TRBV7-9 with TRBJ2-3; lacking DNA, the TRBD1 call made by TCRdb goes unchecked. This CDR3 is built from 16 residues. From germline, CDR1 is SEHNR and CDR2 FQNEAQ (reference sequence). Here the CDR3 reads CASSSLGQGGPDTQYF.

The rearrangement uses TRBV7-6 and TRBJ2-7. The CDR3 has 13 amino acids. Germline-derived CDR1 and CDR2 are SGHVS and FNYEAQ. CDR3 in amino acids: CASSSQEFYEQYF. The complete variable domain, with remaining parts taken from reference TRBV7-6 and TRBJ2-7, reads GAGVSQSPRYKVTKRGQDVALRCDPISGHVSLYWYRQALGQGPEFLTYFNYEAQQDKSGLPNDRFSAERPEGSISTLTIQRTEQRDSAMYRCASSSQEFYEQYFGPGTRLTVT.

V and J are TRBV27 and TRBJ1-2; the D gene TCRdb calls, TRBD1, cannot be checked with no DNA. Germline CDR1 and CDR2: MNHEY and SMNVEV (reference sequence). CDR3 length equals 13 residues. The CDR3 spells CASSWTGDYGYTF.

J is TRBJ2-7 and V is TRBV4-1. The germline V gene encodes CDR1 MGHRA and CDR2 YSYEKL. The CDR3 loop spans 16 amino acids. CDR3 loop: CASSQVSATSLYEQYF.

The chain couples TRBV25-1 to TRBJ2-1; no DNA is available, so the TRBD1 call from TCRdb remains unchecked. Germline CDR1 and CDR2: MGHDK and SYGVNS. This CDR3 contains 15 residues. CDR3 sequence reads: CASSESPVSYNEQFF.

Measured by frequency, this clonotype is medium-sized. The J gene is TRBJ1-3, the V gene TRBV25-1. There are 16 residues in the CDR3. Germline loops: CDR1 MGHDK, CDR2 SYGVNS. The CDR3 loop reads CASSESYIWAGNTIYF.

V gene TRBV12-3 or TRBV12-4 combines with J gene TRBJ2-7; TCRdb's assignment of TRBD1 cannot be checked, as there is no DNA. The CDR3 is 12 amino acids. This CDR3 is CASSLPRGEQYF.

V usage is TRBV29-1 and J usage is TRBJ2-2; TCRdb returns TRBD1, unconfirmable since there is no DNA. This CDR3 has 12 amino acids. From germline, CDR1 is SQVTM and CDR2 ANQGSEA. CDR3 in amino acids: CSVMTGTGELFF.

The J gene is TRBJ2-3, the V gene TRBV23-1; the TCRdb call, TRBD2, lacks DNA for checking. TRBV23-1 is flagged as an ORF with uncertain function. The CDR3 is made up of 18 amino acids. CDR3 in amino acids: CASSQLAVGDGFADTQYF.

CDR3 sequence reads: CASWAGFEAFF. The chain links TRBV4-2 to TRBJ1-1; as DNA is missing, the TRBD1 call by TCRdb cannot be tested. CDR1 and CDR2 (germline): LGHNA, YNFKEQ. This CDR3 comprises 11 residues.

V and J are TRBV6-5 and TRBJ2-5; there is no DNA to check the TCRdb D call of TRBD1. The CDR3 covers 16 residues. CDR1 and CDR2 (germline): MNHEY, SVGAGI. The CDR3 spells CASSTDRDHLQETQYF.

The rearrangement uses TRBV20-1 and TRBJ2-2; TCRdb designates TRBD2, a call that cannot be tested without DNA. The CDR3 covers 16 residues. Germline V gene data show CDR1 as DFQATT and CDR2 as SNEGSKA (reference sequence). CDR3: CSARDPWRENTGELFF.

The chain couples TRBV5-1 to TRBJ2-1; the D call from TCRdb, TRBD1, cannot be confirmed without DNA. CDR3 size: 14 residues. The germline gives CDR1 SGHRS, CDR2 YFSETQ. The CDR3 spells CASSQRQGGNEQFF.

The chain couples TRBV7-9 to TRBJ2-2; TCRdb's D gene call, TRBD2, goes unchecked for lack of DNA. Germline V gives CDR1 SEHNR, CDR2 FQNEAQ (reference sequence). This CDR3 spans 19 amino acids. The CDR3: CASSLSKGRPSLNTGELFF.

This chain's CDR3 is CASSDSEQGTLEQFF. The rearrangement links TRBV6-4 to TRBJ2-1; the D gene TCRdb calls, TRBD1, cannot be checked with no DNA. Germline CDR1 and CDR2: MRHNA and SNTAGT. This CDR3 region has 15 residues.

The chain couples TRBV6-5 to TRBJ2-2; TCRdb reports TRBD1, a call that lacks DNA to check it against. The V gene's germline CDR1 is MNHEY and CDR2 SVGAGI. CDR3 length: 13 amino acids. CDR3 region: CASSWGGTGELFF.

The V gene is TRBV20-1, the J gene TRBJ2-4; as DNA is missing, the TRBD1 call by TCRdb cannot be tested. The CDR3 contains 21 residues. The V gene's germline CDR1 is DFQATT and CDR2 SNEGSKA (reference sequence). The CDR3 protein is CSATTYRGQGSGKEAKNIQYF.

CDR3 sequence reads: CASTGTGSTNYGYTF. The rearrangement uses TRBV6-5 and TRBJ1-2; TCRdb's D gene call, TRBD1, goes unchecked for lack of DNA. The CDR3 is 15 amino acids. Germline V gene lookup returns CDR1 MNHEY and CDR2 SVGAGI.

J is TRBJ2-7 and V is TRBV7-6; checking the TCRdb D call of TRBD1 is not possible without DNA. The length of the CDR3 is 15 residues. In germline, CDR1 is SGHVS, CDR2 FNYEAQ. The CDR3 protein is CASSLFGGASYEQYF.

The chain carries TRBV4-1 and TRBJ1-3. This CDR3 is built from 16 residues. CDR1 is MGHRA and CDR2 is YSYEKL in the germline V gene. This CDR3 reads CASSQELRELWNTIYF.

This chain links TRBV7-9 with TRBJ1-2; TCRdb gives TRBD1 as the D gene, but with no DNA this cannot be confirmed. This CDR3 has 15 amino acids. CDR1 and CDR2 from the germline V gene are SEHNR and FQNEAQ (reference sequence). The CDR3 sequence: CASSLAFRGDDGYTF.